The 31 T cell receptor beta chains reported below all come from one sample, sequenced in a study of blood T cell repertoires in COVID-19. Assay: immunoSEQ multiplex PCR; the TCRdb copy retains only in-frame clones and omits some. Found here are 55,000 to 70,000 clones, 87% of them singletons; the top ten hold 11%. Input material: peripheral blood. The receptors derive from a woman under 30 with acute or convalescent COVID-19.

The J gene is TRBJ2-7, the V gene TRBV5-1, with a weak D call TRBD1 (5 bases). The CDR3 loop spans 13 amino acids. The ends were cut back, 0 bases at V and 3 bases at J, with 7 bases in the middle. The germline CDR1 and CDR2 sequences are SGHRS and YFSETQ. CDR3 sequence reads: CASSLVQGYEQYF. The CDR3 DNA sequence: TGCGCCAGCAGCTTGGTGCAGGGCTACGAGCAGTACTTC.

CDR3 coding DNA: TGTGCCAGTAGAGAGCGGGAGGGCCTCCACAATGAGCAGTTCTTC. It specifies CASREREGLHNEQFF. J is TRBJ2-1 and V is TRBV19; 10 bases are a match to TRBD2. Germline V gene data show CDR1 as LNHDA and CDR2 as SQIVND (reference sequence). V lost 6 bases, J lost 5 bases, and 7 bases stayed unmatched. CDR3 length equals 15 residues.

The chain recombines TRBV3-1 (or the pseudogene TRBV3-2) with TRBJ1-6, with TRBD1 as a possible D gene (6 bases). Trimming left V 1 base short and J 0 bases short, with 10 bases between. From germline, CDR1 is LGHDT and CDR2 YNNKEL (reference sequence). There are 17 residues in the CDR3. The CDR3 sequence: CASSQVGQSSYNSPLHF. The CDR3 nucleotides read TGTGCCAGCAGCCAAGTCGGACAGAGCTCCTATAATTCACCCCTCCACTTT.

The genes are TRBV14 and TRBJ2-5, with TRBD2 matching over 8 bases. This CDR3 has 17 residues. Trimming took 3 bases from V and 3 from J; bases not matched to a gene: 12. The germline CDR1 and CDR2 sequences are SGHDN and FVKESK. The CDR3 sequence is CASSHLAGGWGKETQYF. The CDR3 DNA reads as TGTGCCAGCAGCCATTTGGCGGGAGGCTGGGGTAAAGAGACCCAGTACTTC.

This chain joins TRBV9 and TRBJ2-2, with 11 nucleotides matching TRBD1. Germline lookup yields CDR1 SGDLS and CDR2 YYNGEE. Trimming cost V 0 bases and J 7 bases; bases outside gene matches: 11. The CDR3 is 18 amino acids. The CDR3 region has the DNA TGTGCCAGCAGCGTAGGACACAGTGGACAGGGGGCAGGCGGGGAGCTGTTTTTT. The encoded protein is CASSVGHSGQGAGGELFF.

This sequence joins TRBV27 and TRBJ1-6; 7 nucleotides agree with TRBD1. CDR1 is MNHEY, CDR2 SMNVEV, per germline (reference sequence). The CDR3 totals 19 residues. V was pared by 0 bases and J by 0 bases, with 8 bases of the junction left unmatched. This CDR3 reads CASSLSGTDLSSYNSPLHF. CDR3 DNA sequence: TGTGCCAGCAGTTTATCCGGGACAGATCTGAGCTCCTATAATTCACCCCTCCACTTT.

V usage is TRBV19 and J usage is TRBJ1-5; 10 nucleotides align to TRBD1. Losses at the gene ends were 8 bases for V and 6 bases for J; bases not matched to a gene: 7. In germline, CDR1 is LNHDA, CDR2 SQIVND (reference sequence). The CDR3 contains 14 residues. CDR3 in amino acids: CASRTTGGGQPQHF. The CDR3 bases are TGTGCCAGTCGTACGACAGGGGGCGGTCAGCCCCAGCATTTT. Full variable domain (missing parts from reference TRBV19 and TRBJ1-5): DGGITQSPKYLFRKEGQNVTLSCEQNLNHDAMYWYRQDPGQGLRLIYYSQIVNDFQKGDIAEGYSVSREKKESFPLTVTSAQKNPTAFYLCASRTTGGGQPQHFGDGTRLSIL.

The CDR3 protein is CASSLRLSSYEQYF. The CDR3 DNA sequence: TGTGCCAGCAGTCTCCGCCTGAGCTCCTACGAGCAGTACTTC. The chain carries TRBV27 and TRBJ2-7; D gene uncertain. V lost 5 bases, J lost 0 bases, and 11 bases lay in between. The CDR3 runs to 14 residues. The germline V gene has CDR1 MNHEY and CDR2 SMNVEV (reference sequence).

V usage is TRBV5-4 and J usage is TRBJ1-1; 11 positions match TRBD1. The V gene end was trimmed by 4 bases and the J gene end by 4 bases; junction bases not matched to a gene: 3. The CDR3 loop spans 14 amino acids. Germline V gene data show CDR1 as SGHNT and CDR2 as YYREEE (reference sequence). The CDR3 DNA follows: TGTGCCAGCAGCCCGGGACAGGGGGTCACTGAAGCTTTCTTT. Translating gives CASSPGQGVTEAFF.

This clone was seen once. The CDR3 DNA follows: TGCAGCGTTGGATCCAGAAACACCGGGGAGCTGTTTTTT. Translating gives CSVGSRNTGELFF. The rearrangement joins TRBV29-1 to TRBJ2-2; D unclear. Germline V gives CDR1 SQVTM, CDR2 ANQGSEA. The CDR3 runs 13 residues. V was cut by 4 bases and J by 2 bases, with 8 bases left in between.

DNA for the CDR3: TGTGCCAGCAGCTTGGAAGCAGGGGAGCGGAATGAGCAGTTCTTC. Translated, it gives CASSLEAGERNEQFF. J is TRBJ2-1 and V is TRBV5-8; D may be TRBD1 (6 bases). Germline CDR1 is SGHTS and CDR2 is YDEGEE. The CDR3 has 15 residues. V was trimmed by 0 bases and J by 7 bases, leaving 14 bases between them.

The chain uses TRBV10-3 and TRBJ1-1; no clear D gene. The CDR3 runs to 15 residues. V lost 0 bases and J lost 1, with 9 bases in between. Germline CDR1 is ENHRY and CDR2 is SYGVKD. This CDR3 is CAISESSTANTEAFF. The DNA of the CDR3 is TGTGCCATCAGTGAGTCTTCTACAGCGAACACTGAAGCTTTCTTT.

This rearrangement joins TRBV7-8 to TRBJ2-2; possibly TRBD1 for D (6 bases). Germline assignment: CDR1 SGHVS and CDR2 FQNEAQ. Trimming stripped 1 base from V and 6 bases from J, with 9 bases between. This CDR3 is 14 amino acids long. This CDR3 is CASSLVQGAGELFF. In nucleotides, the CDR3 is TGTGCCAGCAGCTTAGTACAGGGTGCCGGGGAGCTGTTTTTT. The full variable domain, completed using reference TRBV7-8 and TRBJ2-2, is GAGVSQSPRYKVAKRGQDVALRCDPISGHVSLFWYQQALGQGPEFLTYFQNEAQLDKSGLPSDRFFAERPEGSVSTLKIQRTQQEDSAVYLCASSLVQGAGELFFGEGSRLTVL.

J is TRBJ1-1 and V is TRBV4-2; 7 bases agree with TRBD1. This CDR3 is 15 amino acids long. The trim removed 0 bases at V and 1 base at J, leaving 2 bases unmatched. CDR1 LGHNA and CDR2 YNFKEQ come from the germline V gene. CDR3 loop: CASSQEGQTNTEAFF. CDR3 in DNA: TGTGCCAGCAGCCAAGAGGGACAGACGAACACTGAAGCTTTCTTT.

The chain has TRBV7-2 and TRBJ2-7; 11 bases align to TRBD2. V lost 5 bases to trimming and J lost 4 bases; unmatched junction nucleotides: 4. Germline CDR1 reads SGHTA; CDR2 reads FQGNSA. The CDR3 length is 14 residues. The CDR3 sequence: CASSTGTSGYEQYF. CDR3 nucleotide sequence: TGTGCCAGCAGCACGGGGACTAGCGGTTACGAGCAGTACTTC.

This chain uses TRBV5-1 with TRBJ2-3; 8 nucleotides agree with TRBD2. Looked up from germline, CDR1 is SGHRS and CDR2 is YFSETQ. V was clipped by 4 bases and J by 0 bases; unmatched bases: 7. The CDR3 has 16 residues. The CDR3 spells CASSQSGGYSTDTQYF. CDR3 coding DNA: TGCGCCAGCAGCCAGAGCGGGGGCTATAGCACAGATACGCAGTATTTT.

The chain is built from TRBV30 and TRBJ1-3; no firm D call. The CDR3 sequence is 13 residues long. Germline V gene lookup returns CDR1 GTSNPN and CDR2 SVGIG (reference sequence). The CDR3 DNA reads as TGTGGCGTCCTCACGGGCTCTGGAAACACCATATATTTT. This gives the protein CGVLTGSGNTIYF.

V usage is TRBV7-8 and J usage is TRBJ2-1; 8 bases are shared with TRBD2. The CDR3 is made up of 16 amino acids. Germline CDR1 and CDR2: SGHVS and FQNEAQ. J gave up 5 bases and V 5 bases, and 11 bases lay outside the gene matches. The CDR3 DNA is TGTGCCAGCAGCCCCCGCAGGGCCGGGAGGGACAATGAGCAGTTCTTC. Amino acid sequence: CASSPRRAGRDNEQFF.

The chain joins TRBV9 to TRBJ1-5; D uncertain. The CDR3 runs to 15 residues. The germline CDR1 and CDR2 sequences are SGDLS and YYNGEE. Trimming removed 4 bases from V and 7 bases from J, with 18 bases in between. DNA of the CDR3: TGTGCCAGCAGCTTGACCAGCGGCTTTGGACAGCCCCAGCATTTT. This encodes CASSLTSGFGQPQHF.

This clone was recorded only once. The chain links TRBV6-2 or TRBV6-3 to TRBJ1-2; D is perhaps TRBD1 (5 bases). The V and J ends lost 6 bases and 8 bases respectively, with 22 bases between them. The CDR3 is 15 amino acids. Per the germline V gene, CDR1 is MNHEY and CDR2 is SVGEGT. CDR3 DNA: TGTGCCAGCAGCGAACCGGGGGTTGCCTACGGGGGCTACACCTTC. Residues: CASSEPGVAYGGYTF.

J is TRBJ2-7 and V is TRBV4-1; 8 nucleotides match TRBD2. Per germline, CDR1 MGHRA and CDR2 YSYEKL. CDR3 size: 18 residues. J lost 5 bases, V lost 0 bases, and 15 bases had no gene match. CDR3 loop: CASSQDPRGTGGDHEQYF. Here the CDR3 DNA reads TGCGCCAGCAGCCAAGATCCCCGCGGGACGGGAGGGGACCACGAGCAGTACTTC.

This clone has just one count. This rearrangement joins TRBV27 to TRBJ1-1; D possibly corresponds to TRBD1 (6 bases). Trimming took off 6 bases at V and 0 bases at J, with 20 bases between the two ends. CDR1 is MNHEY, CDR2 SMNVEV, per germline (reference sequence). The CDR3 runs to 17 residues. In DNA form, the CDR3 reads TGTGCCAGCAGGAACGTAGACAGGAGCGGTTTGAACACTGAAGCTTTCTTT. This sequence encodes CASRNVDRSGLNTEAFF.

CDR3 bases: TGCAGCGTTGCACGGCCGGGGGGTGAAAAACTGTTTTTT. Encoded protein: CSVARPGGEKLFF. The rearrangement links TRBV29-1 to TRBJ1-4; tentative D call: TRBD1 (5 bases). Germline values: CDR1 SQVTM, CDR2 ANQGSEA. V shed 4 bases and J shed 7 bases, with 13 bases lying between them. This CDR3 contains 13 residues.

The V gene is TRBV7-6, the J gene TRBJ2-1; D unclear. The V and J ends lost 1 base and 0 bases respectively, with 7 bases between them. Per germline, CDR1 SGHVS and CDR2 FNYEAQ. This CDR3 spans 15 amino acids. The chain's CDR3 is CASSLDLSSYNEQFF. Written as DNA, the CDR3 is TGTGCCAGCAGCTTAGACCTCAGCTCCTACAATGAGCAGTTCTTC. The entire variable domain, with the rest obtained from reference TRBV7-6 and TRBJ2-1, is as follows: GAGVSQSPRYKVTKRGQDVALRCDPISGHVSLYWYRQALGQGPEFLTYFNYEAQQDKSGLPNDRFSAERPEGSISTLTIQRTEQRDSAMYRCASSLDLSSYNEQFFGPGTRLTVL.

This rearrangement joins TRBV30 to TRBJ2-1; D ambiguous. The CDR3 is 11 amino acids. V was cut by 3 bases and J by 6 bases, with 6 bases left in between. Germline CDR1 reads GTSNPN; CDR2 reads SVGIG (reference sequence). For the CDR3, the DNA is TGTGCCTGGAGAAACGGCAATGAGCAGTTCTTC. Its translation is CAWRNGNEQFF.

This clone was picked up one time. The chain carries TRBV2 and TRBJ2-5; 9 positions agree with TRBD2. CDR1 SNHLY and CDR2 FYNNEI come from the germline V gene. V gave up 3 bases and J gave up 0 bases; unmatched junction bases: 5. This CDR3 spans 16 amino acids. The CDR3 DNA sequence: TGTGCCAGCAGTGAGGGGGTAGCGGGGGACCAAGAGACCCAGTACTTC. It specifies CASSEGVAGDQETQYF.

The chain's CDR3 is CASSRTGEIHEQFF. For the CDR3, the DNA is TGTGCCAGCTCACGGACAGGGGAGATACATGAGCAGTTCTTC. V usage is TRBV18 and J usage is TRBJ2-1, with 9 nucleotides matching TRBD1. The CDR3 is 14 amino acids. Germline V gene lookup returns CDR1 KGHSH and CDR2 LQKENI. V was pared by 4 bases and J by 8 bases, with 6 bases of the junction left unmatched.

The chain employs TRBV5-8 and TRBJ2-1; TRBD2 is a possible D gene (5 bases). Germline V CDR1 and CDR2: SGHTS, YDEGEE. V was trimmed by 5 bases and J by 6 bases, leaving 15 bases between them. The CDR3 contains 14 residues. DNA for the CDR3: TGTGCCAGCAGTCAAGGTACTAGGGTCAATGAGCAGTTCTTC. It codes for CASSQGTRVNEQFF.

This clone was found once. The chain recombines TRBV29-1 with TRBJ1-1, with a possible D match to TRBD1 (6 bases). The CDR3 is 15 residues long. V was cut by 6 bases and J by 2 bases, with 19 bases left in between. Germline CDR1 SQVTM, CDR2 ANQGSEA. The DNA of the CDR3 is TGCAGCGTAACCACAGGGACGAGGGGAAACACTGAAGCTTTCTTT. Its protein product is CSVTTGTRGNTEAFF.

The chain couples TRBV12-3 or TRBV12-4 to TRBJ1-5; 9 bases align to TRBD1. The CDR3 spans 13 residues. Trimming took 6 bases from V and 5 from J; bases not matched to a gene: 2. The CDR3 DNA sequence: TGTGCCAGCAGGAGGACAGGGGATCAGCCCCAGCATTTT. Its translation is CASRRTGDQPQHF.

The chain combines TRBV7-2 with TRBJ2-2; weak D call: TRBD1 (6 bases). Between the trimmed V and J ends, which lost 7 bases and 4 bases, there was a span of 13 bases. Germline CDR1 and CDR2: SGHTA and FQGNSA. The CDR3 is 14 amino acids. The CDR3 region has the DNA TGTGCCAGCACCCCGCTCAGGGGCACCGGGGAGCTGTTTTTT. Its translation is CASTPLRGTGELFF.